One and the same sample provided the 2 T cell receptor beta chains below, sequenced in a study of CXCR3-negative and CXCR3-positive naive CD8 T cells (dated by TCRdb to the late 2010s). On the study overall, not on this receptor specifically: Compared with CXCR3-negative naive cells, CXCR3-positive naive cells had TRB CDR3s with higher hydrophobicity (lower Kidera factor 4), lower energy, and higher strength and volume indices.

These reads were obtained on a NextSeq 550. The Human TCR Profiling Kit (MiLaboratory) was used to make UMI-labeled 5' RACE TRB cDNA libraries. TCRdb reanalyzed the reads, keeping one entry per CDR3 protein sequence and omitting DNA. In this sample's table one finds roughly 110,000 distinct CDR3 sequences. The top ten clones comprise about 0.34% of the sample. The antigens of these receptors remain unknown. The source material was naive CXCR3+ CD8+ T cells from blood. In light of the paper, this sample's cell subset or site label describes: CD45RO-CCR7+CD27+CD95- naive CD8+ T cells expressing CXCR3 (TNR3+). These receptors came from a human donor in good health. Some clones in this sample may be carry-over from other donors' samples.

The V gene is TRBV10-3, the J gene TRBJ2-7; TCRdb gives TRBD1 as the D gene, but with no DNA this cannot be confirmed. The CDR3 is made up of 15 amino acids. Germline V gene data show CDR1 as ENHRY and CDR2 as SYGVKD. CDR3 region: CAISDVGRRSYEQYF.

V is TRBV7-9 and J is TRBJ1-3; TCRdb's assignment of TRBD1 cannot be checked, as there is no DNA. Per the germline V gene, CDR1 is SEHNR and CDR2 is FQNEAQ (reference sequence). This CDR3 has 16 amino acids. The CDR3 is CASSLPGQGAGNTIYF.